Here is one T cell receptor (beta chain) with its context. Its antigen has not been determined. Base qualities are missing; no much larger clone stands one base away. These data come from a study of cytomegalovirus exposure and HLA in healthy donors (dated by TCRdb to about 2017). General notes on the study: According to an earlier analysis of a few hundred of the donors, about 179 million T cells yielded 117 million unique TCR beta sequences and 250 to 350 Gb of sequence data. To decide whether each TCR beta V gene segment behaved as functional or pseudogenic, an earlier analysis of 587 of the donors relied on high-throughput TCR beta sequencing. Donor age, sex, ethnicity and CMV serostatus were collected together with the repertoire data. A later analysis re-analyzed previously published TCR beta repertoires from several hundred donors and added high-resolution HLA genotyping to study TCR occurrence patterns. On average, approximately 250,000 unique TCR beta nucleotide sequences were sequenced per donor among more than 350 genotyped donors of the cohort, with about 19% of those sequences being non-productive. The study aimed to test whether cataloging public T cell receptors could reveal signatures of past pathogen exposure. In addition to the first cohort of roughly 700 subjects, a separate validation cohort of 120 different subjects was used. Typing coverage differed by locus: A, B, C, DRB1 and DQB1 were typed in roughly 620-630 donors, DQA1 in around 500, DPA1 in 600 to 610, and DPB1 in approximately 450. About 310 gigabases of sequencing data and tens of millions of unique TCR sequences were included in an early release covering around 600 HLA-typed donors. Rather than using new phenotypic data, the later analysis identified candidate immune exposures from TCR beta sequences and from how often those sequences occurred across donors. Of the approximately 400 genotyped donors, 81% were placed in the genetic ancestry cluster associated with self-reported Caucasian donors. HLA typing included class I and class II loci at four-digit resolution. The study used immunosequencing to profile the T cell repertoires of approximately 650 subjects and linked those repertoires to cytomegalovirus serostatus. Genome-wide SNP genotypes for about 55% of the 666 donors were used in a later genetic analysis, which treated that subset as a discovery cohort. Every repertoire in the discovery cohort had been generated on one and the same sequencing platform. Roughly five DR-DQ haplotypes were handled as single units for association and clustering, since linkage in the cohort was strong. To predict cytomegalovirus infection status, the study brought together high-throughput TCR immunosequencing, statistical association of individual TCRs with disease status, and machine learning.

The germline V and J ends show losses of 4 bases and 2 bases respectively, and no gene match explains 11 bases of the junction. From the cysteine through the phenylalanine, the CDR3 covers 16 amino acids. The entry retains the CDR3 DNA only, 48 bases that are in frame from base 1. From a lookup of the germline V gene, CDR1 and CDR2 are SGHRS and YFSETQ. The full study reports these points: The only immune exposure information available for the cohort was CMV serostatus. The presence/absence analyses assumed that sequencing depth was roughly uniform across donors, and that assumption may not be true. Cytomegalovirus status was reported to be diagnosed by the classifier with high specificity and sensitivity in both the original and validation cohorts. A cluster of highly shared sequence variants was judged likely to represent a technical artifact of the sequencing pipeline. Some IMGT-functional V segments, including TRBV6-2 and TRBV6-3, could not be distinguished by the 87-base-pair reads and were therefore excluded. According to a later analysis, most CMV-associated TCR beta chains appeared to be HLA-restricted, and the HLA associations seemed to be driven largely by CMV exposure. Broadly in line with IMGT annotations, most TCR beta V segments showed up in productive rearrangements about 87% or about 30% of the time in an earlier analysis of 587 of the donors. The authors suggested that the approach could potentially be generalized to other disease states and immunological phenotypes. Specific HLA alleles were associated with 18,000 or so TCR beta sequences at a false discovery rate of 0.05 in a later analysis. Strong co-occurrence of HLA alleles, especially DR and DQ, made assigning TCR associations to individual alleles difficult. In the study, 164 TCR beta chains were listed as associated with cytomegalovirus. A further reported finding was that TCR beta sequences accurately predicted the HLA-A and HLA-B alleles for most subjects in the first cohort. The cohort was sequenced for TCR beta chains only, and without alpha or paired-chain data the features that could be detected were limited. Linkage disequilibrium might explain the correlated functional status among segregating V segments, but an unknown experimental factor could not be excluded. A later analysis reported that several top co-occurrence clusters appeared linked to parvovirus B19, influenza, CMV and Epstein-Barr virus. Across donors, most TCR sequences were observed very rarely, whereas some public TCRs were present in many individuals. A later analysis found that TCR association rates varied across HLA loci, with DRB1 alleles showing the most associated TCRs and HLA-C alleles the fewest. In vitro tests confirmed that three of the cytomegalovirus-associated TCR beta chains recognize cytomegalovirus antigens. A later genetic analysis associated a missense DCLRE1C variant with V-gene and J-gene trimming of TCR beta chains, and an independent cohort replicated the association. HLA typing was unavailable for some donors at each locus, so association tests used only the typed subset. Because counts were too low, 15 to 20 rarely observed V segments, including chromosome 9 orphons, were excluded from the earlier analysis of 500 to 700 of the donors. Compared with the roughly 670-donor mean, donors in an Asian-associated ancestry cluster had fewer N-insertions in productive TCRs, according to a later genetic analysis. A later analysis found that HLA-associated TCR beta chains were more clonally expanded and had lower generation probabilities than equally common non-associated chains.

Library preparation employed the immunoSEQ multiplex PCR assay. For the multiplex PCR, a mixture combining 60 forward primers for TCR Vbeta segments and 13 reverse primers for TCR Jbeta segments was used. The CDR3 region of rearranged TCR beta genes was amplified from genomic DNA by a multiplex PCR assay. Amplified TCR beta libraries were sequenced as 87-base-pair reads on the Illumina HiSeq System. The original pipeline was this. In a later analysis, approximately 74 million unique TCR beta chains were counted across the 650 to 700 repertoires, and roughly 10 million of these chains were shared by at least two donors. A nearest-neighbor algorithm error-corrected the raw reads and collapsed the reads into unique sequences, merging closely related sequences to remove PCR and sequencing errors. Alignment of CDR3 sequences to IMGT reference sequences was used to assign V, D and J gene segments. For a sequence to be retained, a match of at least six nucleotides to both a V gene segment and a J gene segment was required. A rearrangement counted as productive if the CDR3 had no stop codons and remained in frame with V and J, and every other rearrangement counted as non-productive. Following IMGT convention, CDR3 was defined as the stretch from the second conserved V-encoded cysteine up to the conserved J-encoded phenylalanine. Sequences without an unambiguous match to a single V gene segment were excluded from the earlier analysis of about 600 of the donors. In an earlier analysis of several hundred of the donors, V segments were called functional above 56.7% productive rearrangements and were called segregating when the between-donor standard deviation exceeded 5%. A statistical classification framework was built for diagnosing cytomegalovirus status from the catalog of TCR beta chain sequences. A later analysis assigned V and J genes by comparing TCR nucleotide sequences with IMGT/GENE-DB human TR gene sequences. A later analysis assigned CDR3 sequences and most-parsimonious VDJ recombination scenarios with the TCRdist pipeline. In a later analysis, each TCR beta chain was defined by its CDR3 amino acid sequence together with its V-gene family, and reads lacking a unique V-gene family were excluded. As a way to deal with suspected cross-contamination and a sequencing artifact, a later analysis dropped 450 to 600 nucleotide sequences that were highly shared and had low generation probability. A later analysis calculated a clonal expansion index for each public chain from normalized within-repertoire ranks of inferred template counts. Generation probabilities in a later analysis came from a VDJ recombination model fitted to out-of-frame rearrangements, and those results were checked against IGoR. A later analysis scored TCR-TCR, TCR-HLA and TCR-CMV co-occurrence with hypergeometric tests, applying a repertoire-size bias correction to TCR pairs. False discovery rates were estimated in a later analysis by permuting HLA or CMV assignments 20 times. In a later analysis, co-occurring TCRs were grouped using DBSCAN, with TCRdist sequence similarity added in when clustering inside HLA-allele-positive subsets. Repertoires with fewer than 30,000 or more than 120,000 public chains, plus five repertoires with anomalous nucleotide sharing, were excluded from co-occurrence clustering. TCRdb mirrors the immuneACCESS table, restricted to in-frame sequences. Some clones are absent from its copies; in checked studies, under half trace to an unresolved V gene, and the reason for the others is unknown. The V and J calls and the clone size are those of that table, but D and trimming were determined from the DNA. In this sample the table shows some 170,000 clones, approximately 80% of which occur a single time. Clones ranked in the top ten supply roughly a tenth of the sample.

In total, 666 healthy bone marrow donors made up the cohort. At the time of sampling, every cohort member was nominally healthy, though immune exposures that went unrecorded were likely present. The donor tested CMV seropositive and was one of the 289 seropositive cohort members. A peripheral blood sample was provided by each donor, and peripheral blood mononuclear cells were used for TCR beta sequencing. Genomic DNA was extracted from the blood cell samples with the Qiagen DNeasy Blood Extraction Kit. The TCR sequence derives from a man aged 45-65 years in good health and CMV-seropositive. The sequencing input was PBMCs. The sequence joins TRBV5-1 to TRBJ2-5; TRBD2 agrees with 7 junctional bases. This receptor carries the CDR3 CASSPLGSSGQETQYF. At the DNA level, the sequence is TGCGCCAGCAGCCCCCTAGGTTCTAGCGGACAAGAGACCCAGTACTTC.